The T cell receptor beta chain described here comes from a study of T cell responses to AZD1222 COVID-19 vaccine. Whole-study findings and limits: Of the AZD1222 recipients, only 5 or 6 were seropositive at baseline.

In the case of this clone: Its antigen is not identified.

This CDR3 comprises 14 residues. Per the germline V gene, CDR1 is LNHDA and CDR2 is SQIVND (reference sequence). Trimming took 3 bases from V and 7 from J, leaving 12 bases between them. Some clones are missing from TCRdb's copy, which holds only in-frame ones; the method was immunoSEQ multiplex PCR. The sample contains about 120,000 clones, around 90% of which appear only once. The receptor was isolated from an adult who received the MenACWY meningococcal vaccine as a control. The rearrangement joins TRBV19 to TRBJ1-4, with D possibly being TRBD1 (6 bases). This specimen consisted of peripheral blood, obtained 28 days after the second dose of the MenACWY control vaccine. The CDR3 DNA follows: TGTGCCAGTAGTATTTGGGGACACCCTGAAAAACTGTTTTTT. Translated, it gives CASSIWGHPEKLFF.